This TCR beta chain originates from a study of blood T cell repertoires in COVID-19. Whole-study context: Some COVID-19 samples were acute and others convalescent; all came from the United States, Italy and Spain. Sample material is recorded as cDNA or gDNA derived from T cells, B-cell-depleted T cells, or PBMCs.

Original processing notes: Reference gene primer amplification gave estimated nucleated cell counts. The table came from immunoSEQ multiplex PCR; TCRdb's copy has only in-frame clones and leaves some out. The V and J calls and clone size were taken over from that table, and D and trimming were inferred from the DNA. The sample records about 250,000 clones, 85% to 90% being singletons. The CDR3 is made up of 16 amino acids. Trimming took off 2 bases at V and 0 bases at J, with 11 bases between the two ends. Looked up from germline, CDR1 is SGHVS and CDR2 is FNYEAQ. The source material was peripheral blood. The TCR sequence derives from a middle-aged woman who had recovered from COVID-19. V gene TRBV7-6 combines with J gene TRBJ1-3; D gene uncertain. The CDR3 is CASSLRHSISGNTIYF. CDR3 DNA: TGTGCCAGCAGCTTACGACACTCTATCTCTGGAAACACCATATATTTT.